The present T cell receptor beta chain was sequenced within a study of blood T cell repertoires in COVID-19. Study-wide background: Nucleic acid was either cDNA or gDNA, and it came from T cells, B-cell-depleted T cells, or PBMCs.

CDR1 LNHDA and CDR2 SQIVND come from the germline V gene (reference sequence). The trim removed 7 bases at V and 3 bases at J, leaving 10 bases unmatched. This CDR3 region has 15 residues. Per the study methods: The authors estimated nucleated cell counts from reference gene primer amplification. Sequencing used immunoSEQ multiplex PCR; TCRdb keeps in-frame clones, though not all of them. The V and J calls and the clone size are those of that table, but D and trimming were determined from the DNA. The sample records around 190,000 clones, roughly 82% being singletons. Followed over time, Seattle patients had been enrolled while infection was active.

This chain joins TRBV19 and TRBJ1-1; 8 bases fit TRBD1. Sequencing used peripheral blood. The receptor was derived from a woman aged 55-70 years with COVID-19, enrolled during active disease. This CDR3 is CASKIQGARDTEAFF. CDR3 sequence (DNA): TGTGCCAGTAAAATCCAGGGGGCTCGGGACACTGAAGCTTTCTTT.